The 19 T cell receptor beta chains listed next were all sequenced from one sample in a study of T cell changes during pregnancy in multiple sclerosis. The protocol was immunoSEQ multiplex PCR, while the TCRdb copy is restricted to in-frame clones and leaves out a portion. The data hold some 120,000 clones, with approximately 94% observed a single time. Sequences were derived from peripheral blood, sampled before pregnancy. These receptors were collected from a female donor with multiple sclerosis, enrolled in a pregnancy study.

The chain employs TRBV18 and TRBJ2-7; the D is unclear. Trimming shortened V by 1 base and J by 0 bases, and 7 bases separated the two germline ends. From germline, CDR1 is KGHSH and CDR2 LQKENI. This CDR3 comprises 14 residues. CDR3: CASSPHWSSYEQYF. CDR3 sequence (DNA): TGTGCCAGCTCACCACACTGGAGCTCCTACGAGCAGTACTTC.

V usage is TRBV10-3 and J usage is TRBJ2-1; 11 bases match TRBD2. V was clipped by 6 bases and J by 7 bases; unmatched bases: 5. CDR1 is ENHRY and CDR2 is SYGVKD in the germline V gene. The CDR3 has 14 amino acids. CDR3 sequence: CAISPGLAENEQFF. The CDR3, as DNA: TGTGCCATCAGCCCGGGACTAGCGGAGAATGAGCAGTTCTTC.

J is TRBJ2-7 and V is TRBV5-1; 16 nucleotides match TRBD2. V was pared by 2 bases and J by 3 bases, with 14 bases of the junction left unmatched. The CDR3 length is 20 residues. Germline CDR1 and CDR2: SGHRS and YFSETQ. CDR3 loop: CASSLSGRSGTSGRVYEQYF. The CDR3 bases are TGCGCCAGCAGCTTATCGGGTCGATCCGGGACTAGCGGGAGGGTCTACGAGCAGTACTTC.

The chain carries TRBV10-3 and TRBJ2-3, with D perhaps matching TRBD2 (6 bases). Trimming removed 0 bases at V and 1 base at J, with 11 bases between. The CDR3 length is 16 residues. Germline CDR1 is ENHRY and CDR2 is SYGVKD. The CDR3: CAISESSRGGTDTQYF. CDR3 bases: TGTGCCATCAGTGAGTCCTCGCGGGGCGGCACAGATACGCAGTATTTT.

The CDR3 DNA reads as TGCGCCAGCAGCTTGGGACTCTACAATGAGCAGTTCTTC. It specifies CASSLGLYNEQFF. The chain links TRBV5-1 to TRBJ2-1; D not resolved. CDR1 and CDR2 from the germline V gene are SGHRS and YFSETQ. Trimming stripped 0 bases from V and 3 bases from J, with 4 bases between. The CDR3 consists of 13 residues.

Points on this clone: The same CDR3 is also encoded by other DNA sequences in this sample. This sequence joins TRBV5-1 and TRBJ1-1; D gene uncertain. Germline V gene lookup returns CDR1 SGHRS and CDR2 YFSETQ. This CDR3 is 13 amino acids long. V gave up 0 bases and J gave up 5 bases, with 8 bases separating them. The CDR3 spells CASSLAGETEAFF. CDR3 DNA sequence: TGCGCCAGCAGCTTGGCCGGAGAGACTGAAGCTTTCTTT.

This chain joins TRBV7-8 and TRBJ2-4; TRBD1 matches 7 bases. This CDR3 has 16 amino acids. CDR1 is SGHVS, CDR2 FQNEAQ, per germline. The J segment lost 0 bases and the V segment lost 5 bases, leaving 7 bases of the junction unmatched. The CDR3 loop reads CASSDGTVLAKNIQYF. For the CDR3, the DNA is TGTGCCAGCAGCGACGGGACAGTTCTAGCCAAAAACATTCAGTACTTC.

This rearrangement joins TRBV29-1 to TRBJ2-7; 8 nucleotides align to TRBD2. The CDR3 length is 16 residues. V shed 3 bases and J 2 bases; nucleotides not matched to a gene: 12. Germline CDR1 reads SQVTM; CDR2 reads ANQGSEA. In DNA form, the CDR3 reads TGCAGCGTTGACTTTGGTGGTAGCGGGACCACCTACGAGCAGTACTTC. This encodes CSVDFGGSGTTYEQYF.

The chain joins TRBV27 to TRBJ2-1, with 9 bases aligning to TRBD2. There are 18 residues in the CDR3. Trimming cost V 5 bases and J 0 bases; bases outside gene matches: 11. Germline V lookup: CDR1 MNHEY, CDR2 SMNVEV (reference sequence). DNA of the CDR3: TGTGCCAGCAGTGGAAGGGGGCGGGGGGGGAGCTCCTACAATGAGCAGTTCTTC. As protein: CASSGRGRGGSSYNEQFF.

This sequence joins TRBV1 and TRBJ1-1. TRBV1 is noted as a pseudogene. This CDR3 is 16 amino acids long. Written as DNA, the CDR3 is TGCACCAGCAGCCAAGCTTCTACCAGCGGGAACACTGAAGCTTTCTTT. Translated, it gives CTSSQASTSGNTEAFF.

The chain combines TRBV7-8 with TRBJ2-1, with D maybe TRBD2 (5 bases). The V gene lost 2 bases and the J gene lost 0 bases, with 8 bases spanning the gap. This CDR3 region has 15 residues. Germline assignment: CDR1 SGHVS and CDR2 FQNEAQ. CDR3: CASSLTRFSYNEQFF. CDR3 bases: TGTGCCAGCAGCTTAACTAGGTTCTCCTACAATGAGCAGTTCTTC.

This clone occurred once. The chain links TRBV6-1 to TRBJ1-2; D is undetermined. The CDR3 covers 14 residues. Germline V gene sequence: CDR1 MNHNS, CDR2 SASEGT. The germline V and J ends were trimmed by 7 bases and 1 base, with 13 bases remaining between them. CDR3 protein: CASMRGPNNYGYTF. DNA for the CDR3: TGTGCCAGCATGCGAGGCCCAAATAACTATGGCTACACCTTC.

The chain uses TRBV9 and TRBJ2-7, with a weak D call TRBD2 (5 bases). This CDR3 spans 14 amino acids. Trimming took off 4 bases at V and 0 bases at J, with 11 bases between the two ends. CDR1 and CDR2 from the germline V gene are SGDLS and YYNGEE. CDR3 DNA sequence: TGTGCCAGCAGCCCCGAGGGCAGCTCCTACGAGCAGTACTTC. It encodes CASSPEGSSYEQYF.

About this clone: At one boundary the junction diverges from the germline segment, which might be a read error. The sample has other DNA sequences that encode this CDR3 too. The chain combines TRBV19 with TRBJ2-1, with TRBD1 as a possible D gene (5 bases). The CDR3 is 14 residues long. CDR1 and CDR2 from the germline V gene are LNHDA and SQIVND (reference sequence). The CDR3 sequence: CASSIVDRGREQFF. The CDR3 DNA sequence: TGCGCCAGTAGTATAGTTGACAGAGGTAGGGAGCAGTTCTTC.

The V gene is TRBV5-1, the J gene TRBJ2-2, with 11 bases lining up with TRBD2. Per germline, CDR1 SGHRS and CDR2 YFSETQ. J gave up 4 bases and V 0 bases, and 5 bases lay outside the gene matches. The CDR3 consists of 17 residues. The CDR3 sequence: CASSLVAGGPSTGELFF. CDR3 DNA sequence: TGCGCCAGCAGCTTGGTAGCGGGGGGGCCGAGCACCGGGGAGCTGTTTTTT.

V is TRBV13 and J is TRBJ1-3; TRBD1 might be the D (5 bases). The CDR3 length is 15 residues. Per germline, CDR1 PRHDT and CDR2 FYEKMQ (reference sequence). V was pared by 5 bases and J by 0 bases, with 11 bases between. The CDR3 spells CASSPGRGSGNTIYF. The DNA for the CDR3 is TGTGCCAGCAGCCCCGGGAGGGGCTCTGGAAACACCATATATTTT. Supplemented by reference TRBV13 and TRBJ1-3, the full variable domain reads AAGVIQSPRHLIKEKRETATLKCYPIPRHDTVYWYQQGPGQDPQFLISFYEKMQSDKGSIPDRFSAQQFSDYHSELNMSSLELGDSALYFCASSPGRGSGNTIYFGEGSWLTVV.

This clone was seen only once. J is TRBJ2-5 and V is TRBV19; TRBD2 matches 7 bases. The germline V gene has CDR1 LNHDA and CDR2 SQIVND (reference sequence). V lost 1 base to trimming and J lost 2 bases; unmatched junction nucleotides: 7. CDR3 length equals 16 residues. Here the CDR3 reads CASSIVPGLTQETQYF. CDR3 DNA sequence: TGTGCCAGTAGTATAGTCCCGGGACTAACTCAAGAGACCCAGTACTTC. Looking up the rest from reference TRBV19 and TRBJ2-5 gives the full variable domain: DGGITQSPKYLFRKEGQNVTLSCEQNLNHDAMYWYRQDPGQGLRLIYYSQIVNDFQKGDIAEGYSVSREKKESFPLTVTSAQKNPTAFYLCASSIVPGLTQETQYFGPGTRLLVL.

The chain recombines TRBV30 with TRBJ1-6, with D uncertain. The ends were cut back, 2 bases at V and 8 bases at J, with 7 bases in the middle. There are 12 residues in the CDR3. CDR1 and CDR2 from the germline V gene are GTSNPN and SVGIG (reference sequence). CDR3 sequence reads: CAWSFPYSPLHF. CDR3 bases: TGTGCCTGGAGTTTCCCCTATTCACCCCTCCACTTT.

This sequence joins TRBV6-4 and TRBJ2-2, with D possibly matching TRBD2 (6 bases). CDR1 and CDR2 (germline): MRHNA, SNTAGT. The V gene lost 0 bases and the J gene lost 7 bases, with 15 bases spanning the gap. CDR3 length: 16 residues. The CDR3 loop is CASSDSTDRAGGELFF. DNA for the CDR3: TGTGCCAGCAGTGACTCGACCGACAGAGCGGGCGGGGAGCTGTTTTTT.